The clone carrying this T cell receptor (beta chain) was found once. The target antigen is unknown. The sample originates from a study of OX40 agonist ivuxolimab in advanced cancers. The wider study: Therapy given before enrollment (anti-PD-1, anti-PD-L1 or anti-CTLA-4) was allowed, and over 35% had some. One hepatocellular carcinoma and two cutaneous melanoma patients partially responded. Points from the study as a whole: CD4+ T cells averaged fewer expanded clones than CD8+ T cells.

The assay was immunoSEQ multiplex PCR, and TCRdb's table has in-frame clones only and misses some. The sample consists of 91,000 or so clones, around 94% of them appearing once. V dropped 5 bases and J dropped 0; count of bases not matched to a gene: 10. The CDR3 totals 17 residues. Germline V CDR1 and CDR2: SGHAT, FQNNGV. The source of this sequence is an adult with an advanced solid tumor such as melanoma, head and neck, liver or kidney cancer. The sequences come from CD4+ or CD8+ T cells sorted from blood, collected in a trial of the OX40 agonist ivuxolimab. V usage is TRBV11-2 and J usage is TRBJ1-3; 7 bases agree with TRBD1. The CDR3 DNA reads as TGTGCCAGCAGCGTACGACAGGGTAGCCTCTCTGGAAACACCATATATTTT. It encodes CASSVRQGSLSGNTIYF.